This T cell receptor (beta chain) was sequenced during a study of blood T cell repertoires in COVID-19. Study-level background: The study drew acute and convalescent COVID-19 samples from the United States, Italy and Spain. T cells, B-cell-depleted T cells, or PBMCs supplied cDNA or gDNA.

The germline V gene encodes CDR1 SGHTS and CDR2 YDEGEE. The CDR3 is 16 residues long. Trimming removed 0 bases from V and 0 bases from J, with 10 bases in between. Study processing details: Nucleated cell counts were estimated from reference gene primer amplification. TCRdb keeps only in-frame clones here, not all; method: immunoSEQ multiplex PCR. Clonal size and the V and J genes are those of that table, whereas D and trimming came from the DNA. The sample includes over 85,000 clones, about 90% seen only once; the top ten take 4.2%. The source of this sequence is a man between 18 and 29 years old with acute or convalescent COVID-19. The chain uses TRBV5-8 and TRBJ1-3; D gene ambiguous. The sample taken for sequencing was peripheral blood. The CDR3 DNA follows: TGTGCCAGCAGCTTGGATAGTTCCTACTCTGGAAACACCATATATTTT. It translates to CASSLDSSYSGNTIYF.